This T cell receptor beta chain was sequenced for a study of T-cell reconstitution after alpha-beta-depleted transplantation in children. This clonotype was picked up many times. The V end was cut by 11 bases, the J end by 1 base, with 10 bases between. This CDR3 is 12 amino acids long. The TCRbeta library was prepared with unique molecular identifiers. TCRdb passed the PCR reads through MiXCR, listing each CDR3 protein once. Of hundreds of thousands of distinct CDR3 sequences in the sample, about 15% are singletons; the top ten hold approximately 1%. This sequence originates from a human donor who donated a stem cell graft to a child with acute myeloid leukemia. This sequence joins TRBV12-3 or TRBV12-4 and TRBJ2-3; the D gene could be TRBD1 or TRBD2 (5 bases each). The input for sequencing was PBMCs from the stem cell graft donor, taken from the stem cell graft. In DNA form, the CDR3 reads TGTGCCTCGGGGCTCCGCACAGATACGCAGTATTTT. It specifies CASGLRTDTQYF.